This entry lists 22 T cell receptor beta chains sequenced from one sample in a study of blood T cell repertoires in COVID-19. TCRdb keeps only in-frame clones here, not all; method: immunoSEQ multiplex PCR. The repertoire has roughly 300,000 clones, approximately 83% of them found once; the top ten carry around 4.4%. The source material was PBMCs or T cells enriched from blood (not recorded which). The receptors were gathered from a woman between 40 and 55 years old with acute COVID-19.

This chain joins TRBV7-9 and TRBJ1-2; D possibly corresponds to TRBD1 (5 bases). Per the germline V gene, CDR1 is SEHNR and CDR2 is FQNEAQ (reference sequence). Trimming removed 7 bases at V and 4 bases at J, with 22 bases between. The CDR3 has 16 residues. The CDR3 region is CASTIQAPAGPYGYTF. CDR3 coding DNA: TGTGCCAGCACCATACAAGCACCGGCGGGGCCCTATGGCTACACCTTC.

This clone appeared once. This chain uses TRBV7-6 with TRBJ2-1; TRBD1 matches at 10 bases. The J segment lost 7 bases and the V segment lost 2 bases, leaving 2 bases of the junction unmatched. The CDR3 is 14 residues long. CDR1 and CDR2 (germline): SGHVS, FNYEAQ. The DNA for the CDR3 is TGTGCCAGCAGCTTAAGGGACAGGGGTAATGAGCAGTTCTTC. It codes for CASSLRDRGNEQFF.

This clone has a single count. J is TRBJ1-1 and V is TRBV2; the D gene is possibly TRBD1 (5 bases). With 5 bases removed from V and 5 bases from J, the gap between germline ends came to 12 bases. Germline CDR1 and CDR2: SNHLY and FYNNEI. The length of the CDR3 is 13 residues. The CDR3 protein is CASSLRGVTEAFF. The CDR3 DNA is TGTGCCAGCAGTCTGCGGGGGGTTACTGAAGCTTTCTTT.

The rearrangement joins TRBV23-1 to TRBJ1-2; D not resolved. TRBV23-1 has ORF status, its function being uncertain. This CDR3 is built from 17 residues. V lost 0 bases, J lost 2 bases, and 16 bases lay in between. In DNA, the CDR3 is TGCGCCAGCAGTCAATCCAATGGCAGCGGTTTAAACTATGGCTACACCTTC. Its translation is CASSQSNGSGLNYGYTF.

V gene TRBV19 combines with J gene TRBJ2-5; 8 bases are a match to TRBD2. From germline, CDR1 is LNHDA and CDR2 SQIVND (reference sequence). J gave up 0 bases and V 6 bases, and 12 bases lay outside the gene matches. The CDR3 extends over 17 amino acids. CDR3 in amino acids: CASSSPAGGLYQETQYF. The CDR3 region has the DNA TGTGCCAGTAGCTCCCCCGCGGGGGGCTTGTACCAAGAGACCCAGTACTTC. The variable domain in full, with the rest retrieved from reference TRBV19 and TRBJ2-5, is DGGITQSPKYLFRKEGQNVTLSCEQNLNHDAMYWYRQDPGQGLRLIYYSQIVNDFQKGDIAEGYSVSREKKESFPLTVTSAQKNPTAFYLCASSSPAGGLYQETQYFGPGTRLLVL.

The genes are TRBV13 and TRBJ2-7; 7 positions agree with TRBD1. V dropped 4 bases and J dropped 3; count of bases not matched to a gene: 3. Germline CDR1 reads PRHDT; CDR2 reads FYEKMQ (reference sequence). The CDR3 has 13 residues. This CDR3 is CASSSWDSYEQYF. In nucleotides, the CDR3 is TGTGCCAGCAGCTCGTGGGACAGCTACGAGCAGTACTTC.

V and J are TRBV6-2 or TRBV6-3 and TRBJ1-6; no clear D gene. Trimming took 4 bases from V and 8 from J, leaving 3 bases between them. The CDR3 is 11 residues long. The germline CDR1 and CDR2 sequences are MNHEY and SVGEGT. The CDR3 DNA sequence: TGTGCCAGCAGTTTCGATTCACCCCTCCACTTT. It specifies CASSFDSPLHF.

The chain has TRBV6-6 and TRBJ1-1; D is possibly TRBD1 (6 bases). The germline CDR1 and CDR2 sequences are MNHNY and SVGAGI (reference sequence). The CDR3 contains 12 residues. Deletions cut 6 bases from V and 4 bases from J, with 9 bases between. The DNA for the CDR3 is TGTGCCAGCAGGGCACAGGGCACTGAAGCTTTCTTT. Its protein product is CASRAQGTEAFF.

The rearrangement joins TRBV7-2 to TRBJ2-3; TRBD2 matches at 12 bases. Germline V lookup: CDR1 SGHTA, CDR2 FQGNSA. The CDR3 covers 20 residues. Unmatched junction bases numbered 11, after V lost 0 bases and J lost 1 base. The CDR3 loop is CASSLAARLAGVTGTDTQYF. The DNA of the CDR3 is TGTGCCAGCAGCTTAGCGGCCAGACTAGCGGGAGTCACGGGCACAGATACGCAGTATTTT. The variable domain in full, with the rest retrieved from reference TRBV7-2 and TRBJ2-3, is GAGVSQSPSNKVTEKGKDVELRCDPISGHTALYWYRQSLGQGLEFLIYFQGNSAPDKSGLPSDRFSAERTGGSVSTLTIQRTQQEDSAVYLCASSLAARLAGVTGTDTQYFGPGTRLTVL.

This clone was counted between two and nine times. V and J are TRBV7-2 and TRBJ1-2, with D unresolved. Between the trimmed V and J ends, which lost 1 base and 7 bases, there was a span of 10 bases. Germline CDR1 SGHTA, CDR2 FQGNSA. The CDR3 extends over 13 amino acids. CDR3 sequence reads: CASSLGAGIGYTF. As DNA, the CDR3 is TGTGCCAGCAGCTTAGGGGCGGGTATTGGCTACACCTTC.

This chain uses TRBV6-1 with TRBJ2-7, with 9 bases fitting TRBD1. The CDR3 spans 16 residues. V shed 2 bases and J 1 base; nucleotides not matched to a gene: 6. Germline V lookup: CDR1 MNHNS, CDR2 SASEGT. CDR3 in amino acids: CASSEFKGQGSYEQYF. CDR3 DNA: TGTGCCAGCAGTGAATTTAAGGGACAGGGATCCTACGAGCAGTACTTC.

This chain links TRBV7-8 with TRBJ1-3; D may be TRBD1 (5 bases). Germline V CDR1 and CDR2: SGHVS, FQNEAQ. Trimming pared 2 bases from V and 4 bases from J, leaving 21 bases between. The CDR3 consists of 18 residues. The CDR3 coding sequence is TGTGCCAGCAGCTTAAATATTAGGGTCCGGGGGTCCGGAAACACCATATATTTT. Protein sequence: CASSLNIRVRGSGNTIYF.

V usage is TRBV28 and J usage is TRBJ1-2, with 7 positions matching TRBD1. V trimming: 4 bases; J trimming: 4 bases; junction bases outside the gene matches: 6. CDR1 is MDHEN, CDR2 SYDVKM, per germline. The CDR3 has 14 amino acids. CDR3 DNA: TGTGCCAGCAGTTCCGGGACAGTACCCTATGGCTACACCTTC. This encodes CASSSGTVPYGYTF.

This clone appeared a single time. CDR3 coding DNA: TGCGCCAGCAGCCAAGATACGGCTAGCGGGGGTCATACTCTAGCCAAAAACATTCAGTACTTC. It encodes CASSQDTASGGHTLAKNIQYF. The chain joins TRBV4-3 to TRBJ2-4; 10 bases agree with TRBD2. Germline CDR1 LGHNA, CDR2 YSLEER. The ends lost 0 bases at V and 0 bases at J; junction bases unmatched: 14. This CDR3 comprises 21 residues.

This sequence joins TRBV10-3 and TRBJ1-2, with 9 bases lining up with TRBD1. The V gene end was trimmed by 8 bases and the J gene end by 2 bases; junction bases not matched to a gene: 9. CDR1 is ENHRY, CDR2 SYGVKD, per germline. The length of the CDR3 is 15 residues. The CDR3 loop reads CAIAGATGGNYGYTF. Written as DNA, the CDR3 is TGTGCCATCGCAGGAGCGACAGGGGGAAACTATGGCTACACCTTC.

The chain recombines TRBV7-2 with TRBJ1-2; D is perhaps TRBD1 (6 bases). V lost 5 bases and J lost 6, with 22 bases in between. Germline V gene sequence: CDR1 SGHTA, CDR2 FQGNSA. CDR3 length equals 16 residues. The CDR3 DNA follows: TGTGCCAGCAGCGCCAGCGGGGGGGCCCTACAGAATGGCTACACCTTC. Protein: CASSASGGALQNGYTF.

This clone appeared a single time. The chain links TRBV29-1 to TRBJ2-1; 7 positions agree with TRBD1. Germline CDR1 SQVTM, CDR2 ANQGSEA. The CDR3 is 13 amino acids. V dropped 0 bases and J dropped 12; count of bases not matched to a gene: 8. The CDR3 nucleotides read TGCAGCGTTGAAGAGTCGAAACCAGGGGGGCAGTTCTTC. It yields the protein CSVEESKPGGQFF.

The rearrangement uses TRBV27 and TRBJ1-4; tentatively, D is TRBD1 (5 bases). The germline CDR1 and CDR2 sequences are MNHEY and SMNVEV (reference sequence). The CDR3 covers 14 residues. Trimming pared 8 bases from V and 8 bases from J, leaving 18 bases between. CDR3 sequence reads: CASGRPGYVEKLFF. CDR3 nucleotide sequence: TGTGCCAGCGGTCGGCCAGGGTATGTGGAAAAACTGTTTTTT.

V and J are TRBV10-3 and TRBJ1-2, with D unresolved. V lost 2 bases and J 8 bases, leaving 12 bases between the germline ends. The CDR3 length is 13 residues. Germline CDR1 and CDR2: ENHRY and SYGVKD. CDR3 sequence (DNA): TGTGCCATCAGTGAGCAACATGGTATCGGCTACACCTTC. It yields the protein CAISEQHGIGYTF.

This sequence joins TRBV18 and TRBJ2-3, with 9 positions matching TRBD2. Trimming cost V 2 bases and J 0 bases; bases outside gene matches: 6. This CDR3 comprises 17 residues. CDR1 is KGHSH and CDR2 is LQKENI in the germline V gene. Here the CDR3 reads CASSPVAGAISTDTQYF. As DNA, the CDR3 is TGTGCCAGCTCACCAGTAGCGGGAGCGATTAGCACAGATACGCAGTATTTT.

The chain combines TRBV7-2 with TRBJ2-1; 9 bases fit TRBD2. V was clipped by 5 bases and J by 3 bases; unmatched bases: 5. This CDR3 region has 15 residues. CDR1 is SGHTA, CDR2 FQGNSA, per germline. CDR3 nucleotide sequence: TGTGCCAGCAGCGTGAGCGGGAGGAACTACAATGAGCAGTTCTTC. Amino acids: CASSVSGRNYNEQFF.

This chain connects TRBV19 to TRBJ2-2; unclear D gene. Germline CDR1 LNHDA, CDR2 SQIVND (reference sequence). V gave up 0 bases and J gave up 3 bases, with 5 bases separating them. CDR3 length: 14 residues. The CDR3: CASSIDSYTGELFF. In DNA, the CDR3 is TGTGCCAGTAGTATAGACAGTTACACCGGGGAGCTGTTTTTT.